The 15 T cell receptor beta chains in this list originate from one sample, sequenced in a study of beta chain features in type 1 diabetes. The authors reverse transcribed all of the isolated RNA, so sequencing captured expressed TCRB transcripts. Here immunoSEQ multiplex PCR was the method, and the copy in TCRdb shows in-frame clones only, minus some. The sample shows under 300,000 clones, around 21% of them seen only once. Study-wide points: Significant though moderate, a shortening of TCRB CDR3s appeared in all four CD4+ subsets of Type 1 diabetes patients.

Their antigens remain unidentified. The specimen was naive CD4+ T cells from blood. The receptors were gathered from a woman aged 40-49 years with type 1 diabetes.

Only a few counts were recorded for this clone. V gene TRBV28 combines with J gene TRBJ1-1; a possible D gene is TRBD1 (6 bases). The germline gives CDR1 MDHEN, CDR2 SYDVKM. V lost 6 bases and J lost 8, with 13 bases in between. The CDR3 is made up of 12 amino acids. For the CDR3, the DNA is TGTGCCAGCAGCGTCGACAGGCAGGAAGCTTTCTTT. The encoded protein is CASSVDRQEAFF.

The chain carries TRBV28 and TRBJ1-1, with 7 bases aligning to TRBD1. The germline V gene has CDR1 MDHEN and CDR2 SYDVKM. Unmatched junction bases numbered 4, after V lost 6 bases and J lost 0 bases. The CDR3 has 14 amino acids. The CDR3, as DNA: TGTGCCAGCAGGAGACAGGGCTTGAACACTGAAGCTTTCTTT. Its protein is CASRRQGLNTEAFF.

This clone was observed a handful of times. V usage is TRBV5-6 and J usage is TRBJ1-3; TRBD1 agrees at 7 bases. The V gene end was trimmed by 3 bases and the J gene end by 2 bases; junction bases not matched to a gene: 5. The CDR3 has 15 amino acids. Germline V CDR1 and CDR2: SGHDT, YYEEEE. The DNA for the CDR3 is TGTGCCAGCAGCTCCCGGGACAGCACTGGAAACACCATATATTTT. It specifies CASSSRDSTGNTIYF.

The gene calls are TRBV9 and TRBJ1-6, with D perhaps TRBD1 (5 bases). This CDR3 has 14 amino acids. Germline-derived CDR1 and CDR2 are SGDLS and YYNGEE. V was shortened by 7 bases and J by 5 bases, with 13 bases between the two germline ends. CDR3 sequence: CASSAGLHNSPLHF. The CDR3, as DNA: TGTGCCAGCTCCGCGGGACTTCATAATTCACCCCTCCACTTT. Based on the CDR3 plus reference TRBV9 and TRBJ1-6, the full variable domain is DSGVTQTPKHLITATGQRVTLRCSPRSGDLSVYWYQQSLDQGLQFLIQYYNGEERAKGNILERFSAQQFPDLHSELNLSSLELGDSALYFCASSAGLHNSPLHFGNGTRLTVT.

This clone turned up a few times. A junction end diverges from the germline sequence, so it may reflect a read error. This chain links TRBV29-1 with TRBJ1-2, with D unresolved. CDR1 is SQVTM and CDR2 is ANQGSEA in the germline V gene. The CDR3 sequence is 8 residues long. This CDR3 reads CSVEDRSF. The CDR3 DNA sequence: TGCAGCGTTGAAGATAGAAGCTTC.

This clone occurred a few times. V is TRBV29-1 and J is TRBJ1-1; D gene uncertain. Trimming took 6 bases from V and 0 from J, leaving 11 bases between them. This CDR3 region has 13 residues. Per germline, CDR1 SQVTM and CDR2 ANQGSEA. This CDR3 is CSVSLRMNTEAFF. In DNA form, the CDR3 reads TGCAGCGTGTCCCTTAGAATGAACACTGAAGCTTTCTTT.

CDR3 in amino acids: CASSQDQEGWNTGELFF. CDR3 coding DNA: TGCGCCAGCAGCCAAGATCAGGAGGGTTGGAACACCGGGGAGCTGTTTTTT. J is TRBJ2-2 and V is TRBV4-1; tentative D call: TRBD2 (6 bases). Germline V gene lookup returns CDR1 MGHRA and CDR2 YSYEKL. The CDR3 contains 17 residues. Trimming pared 0 bases from V and 1 base from J, leaving 12 bases between.

A few counts support this clone. CDR3 loop: CSVERTDVGYTF. The CDR3 DNA sequence: TGCAGCGTTGAAAGGACAGATGTTGGCTACACCTTC. The rearrangement uses TRBV29-1 and TRBJ1-2; perhaps TRBD1 as D (6 bases). The CDR3 has 12 amino acids. CDR1 and CDR2 (germline): SQVTM, ANQGSEA. With 2 bases removed from V and 7 bases from J, the gap between germline ends came to 11 bases.

This clone was detected only a few times. This chain links TRBV4-2 with TRBJ1-5; perhaps TRBD1 as D (5 bases). The CDR3 runs 16 residues. The germline V gene encodes CDR1 LGHNA and CDR2 YNFKEQ. V was shortened by 5 bases and J by 2 bases, with 16 bases between the two germline ends. The chain's CDR3 is CASSTHQGVGNQPQHF. CDR3 nucleotide sequence: TGTGCCAGCAGCACACACCAGGGTGTGGGCAATCAGCCCCAGCATTTT.

V and J are TRBV18 and TRBJ2-7; D is perhaps TRBD1 (6 bases). From germline, CDR1 is KGHSH and CDR2 LQKENI. This CDR3 contains 13 residues. Trimming took off 3 bases at V and 5 bases at J, with 11 bases between the two ends. CDR3 amino acids: CASSPQGSHEQYF. CDR3 coding DNA: TGTGCCAGCTCACCCCAGGGGTCGCACGAGCAGTACTTC.

This rearrangement joins TRBV29-1 to TRBJ2-7; a weak D match, TRBD1 (5 bases). CDR1 is SQVTM, CDR2 ANQGSEA, per germline. The germline V and J ends were trimmed by 3 bases and 2 bases, with 11 bases remaining between them. This CDR3 comprises 13 residues. CDR3 region: CSVEVQDTYEQYF. In DNA form, the CDR3 reads TGCAGCGTTGAGGTACAGGATACCTACGAGCAGTACTTC.

This clone was counted only a few times. The chain couples TRBV7-2 to TRBJ1-2; a possible D gene is TRBD1 (5 bases). From germline, CDR1 is SGHTA and CDR2 FQGNSA. The CDR3 has 14 amino acids. Trimming cost V 2 bases and J 0 bases, with 7 bases left between them. CDR3 in amino acids: CASSLPGANYGYTF. DNA for the CDR3: TGTGCCAGCAGCTTACCGGGGGCTAACTATGGCTACACCTTC. Supplemented by reference TRBV7-2 and TRBJ1-2, the full variable domain reads GAGVSQSPSNKVTEKGKDVELRCDPISGHTALYWYRQSLGQGLEFLIYFQGNSAPDKSGLPSDRFSAERTGGSVSTLTIQRTQQEDSAVYLCASSLPGANYGYTFGSGTRLTVV.

This clone was recorded a few times. The J gene is TRBJ1-2, the V gene TRBV27, with 8 positions matching TRBD1. With V trimmed by 0 bases and J by 7 bases, 4 bases remained unmatched. The CDR3 sequence is 14 residues long. In germline, CDR1 is MNHEY, CDR2 SMNVEV (reference sequence). The CDR3 sequence is CASSLSGQAPGYTF. CDR3 DNA sequence: TGTGCCAGCAGTTTATCGGGACAGGCCCCTGGCTACACCTTC.

This chain links TRBV21-1 with TRBJ2-3; the D call in the table, TRBD2, was not verified against the DNA. TRBV21-1 is given as a pseudogene. CDR3 length: 15 residues. CDR3 in amino acids: CASSNAGGPPDTQYF. The DNA of the CDR3 is TGTGCCAGCAGCAACGCGGGGGGCCCCCCAGATACGCAGTATTTT.

The V and J genes are TRBV5-1 and TRBJ2-4; no clear D gene. The CDR3 sequence is 14 residues long. V was clipped by 2 bases and J by 6 bases, with 12 bases between them. CDR1 and CDR2 from the germline V gene are SGHRS and YFSETQ. The CDR3 coding sequence is TGCGCCAGCAGCTTTAATCGGTATTCAAACATTCAGTACTTC. Residues: CASSFNRYSNIQYF.